This T cell receptor beta chain was recorded in a study of shared clonotypes between healthy human individuals. Findings of the study overall: Naive subsets generally exceeded memory subsets in estimated richness. Relative to clonotypes present in all four donors, those not shared had lower generation probabilities. Of the naive CD4 clonotypes, around 5% were shared across a handful of donors.

CDR1 is SGHVS, CDR2 FQNEAQ, per germline. The V and J ends lost 2 bases and 1 base respectively, with 14 bases between them. The CDR3 has 16 residues. About this clone itself: Its cognate antigen is unknown.

This table comes from immunoSEQ multiplex PCR, and its TCRdb copy is limited to in-frame clones, with some not included. The sample includes roughly 2,500,000 clones, 80% to 95% of them seen just once. The rearrangement links TRBV7-8 to TRBJ1-1; D ambiguous. The sequence came from a young man in good health. Some clones in this sample may be carry-over from other donors' samples. Sequencing used naive CD4+ T cells from PBMCs. Subset specified: CD45RA+ positively selected. The CDR3 DNA sequence: TGTGCCAGCAGCTTAACTGAAAACCCGGGGAACACTGAAGCTTTCTTT. Residues: CASSLTENPGNTEAFF.